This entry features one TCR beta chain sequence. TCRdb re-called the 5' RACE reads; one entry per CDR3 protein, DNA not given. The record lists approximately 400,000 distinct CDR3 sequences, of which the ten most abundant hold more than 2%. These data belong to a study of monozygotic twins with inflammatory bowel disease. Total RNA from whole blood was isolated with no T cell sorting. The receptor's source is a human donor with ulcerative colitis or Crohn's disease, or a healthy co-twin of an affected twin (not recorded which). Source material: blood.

The CDR3 here is CASGKGYMNTEAFF. V usage is TRBV7-9 and J usage is TRBJ1-1; TCRdb gives TRBD1 as the D gene, but with no DNA this cannot be confirmed. The germline V gene has CDR1 SEHNR and CDR2 FQNEAQ (reference sequence). This CDR3 is built from 14 residues.